This T cell receptor beta chain was captured by sequencing in a study of blood T cell repertoires in COVID-19. The wider study: PBMCs, B-cell-depleted T cells, or T cells were the source of the cDNA or gDNA that made up the material.

Clones were sequenced by immunoSEQ multiplex PCR, and TCRdb holds only the in-frame ones, with some missing. The sample holds 250,000 to 350,000 clones, roughly 84% seen once. The receptor was derived from a person aged 65-85 years with COVID-19, enrolled during active disease. Sequenced input: peripheral blood.

The CDR3 bases are TGTGCCAGCAACGGACTAGCGGGAATTGGCAATGAGCAGTTCTTC. The encoded protein is CASNGLAGIGNEQFF. The genes are TRBV2 and TRBJ2-1, with 12 bases that match TRBD2. The CDR3 is made up of 15 amino acids. The V and J ends lost 7 bases and 6 bases, in that order; junction bases with no gene match: 7. Germline V CDR1 and CDR2: SNHLY, FYNNEI.